This TCR beta chain emerged from a study of blood T cell dynamics during melanoma immunotherapy. In regard to this clone: Antigen specificity is unknown.

This CDR3 spans 15 amino acids. Germline V CDR1 and CDR2: LGHNA, YSLEER. Time point reported: pre-treatment baseline. Prior systemic cancer therapy, immunosuppressant use and other active malignancies excluded patients. Some clones are missing from TCRdb's copy, which holds only in-frame ones; the method was immunoSEQ multiplex PCR. Among some 7,200 clones listed, roughly four fifths were seen once. Study results and caveats: At W3, later disease-control patients showed bifurcated PBMC repertoire changes, unlike progressors. The study could not tell melanoma-specific clones from general immune activation.

The chain combines TRBV4-3 with TRBJ2-5; tentatively, D is TRBD1 or TRBD2 (7 bases each). Gene TRBJ2-7 matches the end of the DNA better, so the J call may be wrong. The specimen comprised blood, sampled from a patient treated with checkpoint blockade. The TCR sequence derives from a human donor with melanoma. The CDR3 DNA reads as TGCGCCAGCAGCCAAGATTCAGGGGGGGGCTACGAGCAGTACTTC. The encoded protein is CASSQDSGGGYEQYF.